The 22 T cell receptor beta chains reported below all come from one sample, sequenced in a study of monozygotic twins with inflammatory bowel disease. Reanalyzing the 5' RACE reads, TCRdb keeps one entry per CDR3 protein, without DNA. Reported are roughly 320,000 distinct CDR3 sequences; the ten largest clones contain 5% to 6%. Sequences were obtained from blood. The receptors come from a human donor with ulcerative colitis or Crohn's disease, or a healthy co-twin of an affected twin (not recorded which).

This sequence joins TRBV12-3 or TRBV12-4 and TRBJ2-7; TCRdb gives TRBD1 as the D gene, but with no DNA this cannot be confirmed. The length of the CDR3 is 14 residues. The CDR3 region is CASSFGQGGYEQYF.

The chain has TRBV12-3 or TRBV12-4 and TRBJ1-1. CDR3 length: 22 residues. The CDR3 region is CASSLEISPRGQAGGPNTEAFF.

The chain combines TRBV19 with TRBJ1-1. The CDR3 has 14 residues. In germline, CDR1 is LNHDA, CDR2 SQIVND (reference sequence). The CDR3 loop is CASSISRWSTEAFF.

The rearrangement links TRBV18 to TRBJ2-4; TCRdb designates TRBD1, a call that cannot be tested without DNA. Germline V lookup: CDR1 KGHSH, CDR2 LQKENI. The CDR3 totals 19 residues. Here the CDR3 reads CASSPTRTGGARAKNIQYF.

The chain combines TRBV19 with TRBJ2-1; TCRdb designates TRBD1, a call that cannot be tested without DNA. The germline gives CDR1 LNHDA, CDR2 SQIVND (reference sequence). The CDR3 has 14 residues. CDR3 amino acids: CASSVGPMNNEQFF.

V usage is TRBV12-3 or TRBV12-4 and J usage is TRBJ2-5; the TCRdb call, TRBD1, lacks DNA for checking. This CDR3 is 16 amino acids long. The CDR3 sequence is CASSLGPFPVQETQYF.

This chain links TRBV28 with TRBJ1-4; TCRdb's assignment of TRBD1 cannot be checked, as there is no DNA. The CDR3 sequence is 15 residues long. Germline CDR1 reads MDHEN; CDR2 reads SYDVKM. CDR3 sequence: CASSLPGQGNEKLFF.

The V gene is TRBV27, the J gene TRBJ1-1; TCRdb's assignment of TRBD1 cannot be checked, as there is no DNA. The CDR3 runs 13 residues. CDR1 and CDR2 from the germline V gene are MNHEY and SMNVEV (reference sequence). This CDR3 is CASSASGGSEAFF.

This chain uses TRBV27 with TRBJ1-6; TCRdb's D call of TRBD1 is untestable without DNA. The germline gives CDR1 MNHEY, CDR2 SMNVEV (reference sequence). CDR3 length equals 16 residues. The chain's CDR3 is CASSQKGTGINSPLHF.

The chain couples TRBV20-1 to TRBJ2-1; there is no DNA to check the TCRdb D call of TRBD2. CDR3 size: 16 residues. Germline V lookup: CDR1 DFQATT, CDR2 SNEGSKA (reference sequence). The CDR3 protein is CSARLVAGGSLYEQFF.

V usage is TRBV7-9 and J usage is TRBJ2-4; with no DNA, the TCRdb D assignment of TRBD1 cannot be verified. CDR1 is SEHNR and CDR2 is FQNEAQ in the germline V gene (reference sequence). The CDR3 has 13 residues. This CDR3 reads CASSPPAKNIQYF.

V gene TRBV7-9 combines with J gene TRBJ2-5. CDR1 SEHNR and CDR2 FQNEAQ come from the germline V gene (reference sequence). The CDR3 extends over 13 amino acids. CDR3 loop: CASSFPAYETQYF.

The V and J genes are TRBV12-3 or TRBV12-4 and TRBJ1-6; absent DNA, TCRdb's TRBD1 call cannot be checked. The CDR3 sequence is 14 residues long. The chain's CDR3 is CASQTTGSFSPLHF.

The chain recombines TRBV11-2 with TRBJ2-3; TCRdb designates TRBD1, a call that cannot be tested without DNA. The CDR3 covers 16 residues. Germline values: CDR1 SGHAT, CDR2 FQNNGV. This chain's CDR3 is CASSQIRGGMTDTQYF.

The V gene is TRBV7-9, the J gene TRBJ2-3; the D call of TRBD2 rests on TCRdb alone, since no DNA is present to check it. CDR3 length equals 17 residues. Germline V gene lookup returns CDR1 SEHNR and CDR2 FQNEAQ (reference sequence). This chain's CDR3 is CASSPAGASGSLDTHYF.

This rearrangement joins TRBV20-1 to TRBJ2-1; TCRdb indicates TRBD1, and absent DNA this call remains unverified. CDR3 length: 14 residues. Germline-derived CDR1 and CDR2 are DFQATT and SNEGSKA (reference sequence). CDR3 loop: CSAREGASYNEQFF.

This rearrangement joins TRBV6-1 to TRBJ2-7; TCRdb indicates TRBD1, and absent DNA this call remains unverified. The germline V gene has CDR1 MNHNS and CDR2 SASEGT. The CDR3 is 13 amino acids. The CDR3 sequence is CASRGDGLYEQYF.

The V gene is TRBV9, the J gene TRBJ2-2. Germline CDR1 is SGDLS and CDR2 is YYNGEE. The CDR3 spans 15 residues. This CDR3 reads CASSVSVANTGELFF. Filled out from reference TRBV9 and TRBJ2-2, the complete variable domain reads DSGVTQTPKHLITATGQRVTLRCSPRSGDLSVYWYQQSLDQGLQFLIQYYNGEERAKGNILERFSAQQFPDLHSELNLSSLELGDSALYFCASSVSVANTGELFFGEGSRLTVL.

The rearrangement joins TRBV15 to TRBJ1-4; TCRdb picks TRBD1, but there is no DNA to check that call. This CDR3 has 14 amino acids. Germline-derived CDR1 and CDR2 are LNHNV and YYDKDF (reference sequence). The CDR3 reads CATKTGTGDEKLFF. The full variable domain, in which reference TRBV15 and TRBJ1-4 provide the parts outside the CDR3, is DAMVIQNPRYQVTQFGKPVTLSCSQTLNHNVMYWYQQKSSQAPKLLFHYYDKDFNNEADTPDNFQSRRPNTSFCFLDIRSPGLGDTAMYLCATKTGTGDEKLFFGSGTQLSVL.

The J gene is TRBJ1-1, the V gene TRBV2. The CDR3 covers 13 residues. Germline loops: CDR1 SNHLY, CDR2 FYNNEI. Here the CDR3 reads CASRDGLNTEAFF.

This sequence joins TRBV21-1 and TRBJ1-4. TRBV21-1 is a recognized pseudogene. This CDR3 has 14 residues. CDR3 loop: CATLNRRKDEKLFF.

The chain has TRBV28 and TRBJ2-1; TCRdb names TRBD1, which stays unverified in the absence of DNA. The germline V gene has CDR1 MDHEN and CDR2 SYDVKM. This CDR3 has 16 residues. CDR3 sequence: CASSTRRQGVYNEQFF. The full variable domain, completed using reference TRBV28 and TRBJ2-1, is DVKVTQSSRYLVKRTGEKVFLECVQDMDHENMFWYRQDPGLGLRLIYFSYDVKMKEKGDIPEGYSVSREKKERFSLILESASTNQTSMYLCASSTRRQGVYNEQFFGPGTRLTVL.